These T cell receptor beta chains were read from a single sample in a study of cytomegalovirus exposure and HLA in healthy donors. Generated by immunoSEQ multiplex PCR, the TCRdb table keeps only in-frame clones and is missing some. Of 200,000 or so clones in the sample, around 73% were seen once. What was sequenced was PBMCs. These receptor sequences come from a woman in her twenties or thirties in good health and CMV-seropositive. Both conserved end residues are part of each CDR3. D genes are given only for firm matches. Size is stated for part of the rows, as once, few or many counts, or as a class when the clone is expanded.

>14|TRBV7-2|.|TRBJ2-5|.
TGTGCCAGTAGACCCCAACCCAGGGGAGAGACCCAGTACTTC
CASRPQPRGETQYF
>14|TRBV27|TRBD1|TRBJ1-2|.
TGTGCCAGCAGTCCCCAGACAGGGAACTATGGCTACACCTTC
CASSPQTGNYGYTF
>13|TRBV29-1|TRBD1|TRBJ1-4|few
TGCAGCGTTCGACAGGGCCTGAATGAAAAACTGTTTTTT
CSVRQGLNEKLFF
>14|TRBV7-9|TRBD2|TRBJ2-1|.
TGTGCCAGCAGCCAGAGCGGGAGCTCCAATGAGCAGTTCTTC
CASSQSGSSNEQFF
>13|TRBV30|.|TRBJ2-3|few
TGTGCCTGGAGTGTAGGGGGTGTGGGTACGCAGTATTTT
CAWSVGGVGTQYF
>16|TRBV10-3|.|TRBJ1-3|.
TGTGCCATCAGTGAGTCGCAACGGAGCTCTGGAAACACCATATATTTT
CAISESQRSSGNTIYF
>13|TRBV28|.|TRBJ1-2|.
TGTGCCAGCCAGGCTCCCAGTAACTATGGCTACACCTTC
CASQAPSNYGYTF
>16|TRBV5-4|.|TRBJ1-5|.
TGTGCCAGCAGCTTGGGTGGAGGGATTAGCAATCAGCCCCAGCATTTT
CASSLGGGISNQPQHF
>19|TRBV4-1|TRBD2|TRBJ2-3|few
TGCGCCAGCAGCCAGGAACTAGCGGGGGCGGAACCTAGCACAGATACGCAGTATTTT
CASSQELAGAEPSTDTQYF
>16|TRBV11-2|TRBD1|TRBJ1-6|.
TGTGCCAGCAGCAGAGTTGGACAGGGGTTTCATTCACCCCTCCACTTT
CASSRVGQGFHSPLHF
>12|TRBV28|.|TRBJ1-2|few
TGTGCCAGCAGCCAGGGGTCAACTGGCTACACCTTC
CASSQGSTGYTF
>15|TRBV7-2|.|TRBJ2-1|.
TGTGCCAGCAGCTTAACGGGGGGCCCCTACAATGAGCAGTTCTTC
CASSLTGGPYNEQFF
>14|TRBV5-6|TRBD2|TRBJ2-5|.
TGTGCCAGCAGCTCTAGCGGGAGTGGTGAGACCCAGTACTTC
CASSSSGSGETQYF
>15|TRBV5-1|TRBD2|TRBJ2-1|once
TGCGCCAGTAGAATGCTGGGACTAGCTCTAAATGAGCAGTTCTTC
CASRMLGLALNEQFF
>17|TRBV7-2|TRBD1|TRBJ1-2|few
TGTGCCAGCAGCTCAACACAGGGGGCCCATTTTAACTATGGCTACACCTTC
CASSSTQGAHFNYGYTF
>15|TRBV28|.|TRBJ1-5|.
TGTGCCAGCAGTTTAGTGACAGACAGCAATCAGCCCCAGCATTTT
CASSLVTDSNQPQHF
>13|TRBV28|.|TRBJ1-5|.
TGTGCCAGTAAGACAGTTAGCAATCAGCCCCAGCATTTT
CASKTVSNQPQHF
>14|TRBV4-3|.|TRBJ2-1|.
TGCGCCAGCAGCCAAGGTAAAAAGCCCGGGAAGCAGTTCTTC
CASSQGKKPGKQFF
>14|TRBV30|.|TRBJ1-1|.
TGTGCCTGGATGGAAGGACACCCGAACACTGAAGCTTTCTTT
CAWMEGHPNTEAFF
>14|TRBV7-2|.|TRBJ1-5|.
TGTGCCAGCAGCTCGACAGCTAGCAATCAGCCCCAGCATTTT
CASSSTASNQPQHF
>16|TRBV4-2|TRBD1|TRBJ2-5|.
TGTGCCAGCAGCCAACGGGGACAGGGGGCGCGAGAGACCCAGTACTTC
CASSQRGQGARETQYF
>14|TRBV7-6|TRBD1|TRBJ2-7|.
TGTGCCAGCAGCTTAGTGGGACAGGGACACGAGCAGTACTTC
CASSLVGQGHEQYF
>14|TRBV4-3|TRBD1|TRBJ2-7|.
TGCGCCAGCAGCCTGACAGGGTGGCCCTACGAGCAGTACTTC
CASSLTGWPYEQYF
>17|TRBV27|TRBD2|TRBJ2-7|.
TGTGCCAGCAGTCTTAGGAGGACAACTAGCGGGAGGGACGAGCAGTACTTC
CASSLRRTTSGRDEQYF
>14|TRBV5-1|TRBD1|TRBJ1-2|few
TGCGCCAGCAGCTTAACCGGGACAGGGGTTGGCTACACCTTC
CASSLTGTGVGYTF
>15|TRBV5-1|TRBD2|TRBJ2-3|.
TGCGCCAGCAGCTTCGTGGGGGGGAGCACAGATACGCAGTATTTT
CASSFVGGSTDTQYF
>19|TRBV9|TRBD2|TRBJ2-2|.
TGTGCCAGCAGCGCCCGGGGACTAGCGGGGGGACCGGACACCGGGGAGCTGTTTTTT
CASSARGLAGGPDTGELFF
>14|TRBV25-1|TRBD1|TRBJ2-1|.
TGTGCCAGCAGTGCGGACAGGGTCTACAATGAGCAGTTCTTC
CASSADRVYNEQFF
>15|TRBV5-4|.|TRBJ2-2|once
TGTGCCAGCAGCTCCGGGACATTGAACACCGGGGAGCTGTTTTTT
CASSSGTLNTGELFF
>17|TRBV6-1|TRBD2|TRBJ2-7|.
TGTGCCAGCAGTGAAGCGCGTCCCGGGAGGGCAATTTACGAGCAGTACTTC
CASSEARPGRAIYEQYF
>12|TRBV18|.|TRBJ2-7|.
TGTGCCAGCTCGGGGGGCTCCTACGAGCAGTACTTC
CASSGGSYEQYF
>21|TRBV15|TRBD2|TRBJ2-3|few
TGTGCCACCAATCTCGGAGGCCAGCTCGAACTAGCGGGAGTCTCCCCAGATACGCAGTATTTT
CATNLGGQLELAGVSPDTQYF
>17|TRBV4-2|TRBD2|TRBJ2-1|.
TGTGCCAGCAGCCAAGATTGGGGGACTAGCACATACAATGAGCAGTTCTTC
CASSQDWGTSTYNEQFF
>16|TRBV2|.|TRBJ1-1|.
TGTGCCAGCACCTCTTGGGCCCGGGGAGGTTACTCTGAAGCTTTCTTT
CASTSWARGGYSEAFF
>15|TRBV2|TRBD1|TRBJ1-3|few
TGTGCCAGCAGTGAGGACAGGGGAGCTGGAAACACCATATATTTT
CASSEDRGAGNTIYF
>16|TRBV19|TRBD2|TRBJ2-1|.
TGTGCCAGTAGTACTACCTTGGGGCTAGCGGGAGGTGAGCAGTTCTTC
CASSTTLGLAGGEQFF
>15|TRBV7-2|TRBD2|TRBJ2-1|once
TGTGCCAGCAGCTTAGGGGGAGGGCCCGGGAATGAGCAGTTCTTC
CASSLGGGPGNEQFF
>14|TRBV23-1|.|TRBJ1-5|.
TGCGCCAGCAGTCAGCAGCGCCAGCGTCAGCCCCAGCATTTT
CASSQQRQRQPQHF
>16|TRBV7-2|.|TRBJ1-3|.
TGTGCCAGCAGCTTAGGGGCCATTACCTCTGGAAACACCATATATTTT
CASSLGAITSGNTIYF
>15|TRBV28|TRBD1|TRBJ1-2|.
TGTGCCAGCAGCCCGGTTACAGGGGAGGACTATGGCTACACCTTC
CASSPVTGEDYGYTF
>15|TRBV28|.|TRBJ2-2|.
TGTGCCAGCAGAGGCGGGGGCTCGAACACCGGGGAGCTGTTTTTT
CASRGGGSNTGELFF
>13|TRBV7-9|.|TRBJ2-3|.
TGTGCCAGCACAGACCCGGGGGCAGATACGCAGTATTTT
CASTDPGADTQYF
>17|TRBV5-6|.|TRBJ1-3|.
TGTGCCAGCAGCTTGTTAGGGGATCGGTACTCTGGAAACACCATATATTTT
CASSLLGDRYSGNTIYF
>12|TRBV25-1|.|TRBJ1-1|.
TGTGCCAGCCCCCAGGTGAACACTGAAGCTTTCTTT
CASPQVNTEAFF
>14|TRBV19|.|TRBJ1-5|.
TGTGCCAGTAGTCGTCAGGAATCATCCTTGGCCCAGCATTTT
CASSRQESSLAQHF
>13|TRBV11-2|.|TRBJ2-3|.
TGTGCCAGCAGCCACTCCGGTCCGGATACGCAGTATTTT
CASSHSGPDTQYF
>16|TRBV4-2|.|TRBJ2-3|.
TGTGCCAGCAGCCAAGGCGGGGTAACCACAACAGATACGCAGTATTTT
CASSQGGVTTTDTQYF
>14|TRBV7-9|TRBD2|TRBJ2-7|few
TGTGCCAGCAGCGGGCGGGAGGTTCTATACGAGCAGTACTTC
CASSGREVLYEQYF
>13|TRBV30|.|TRBJ2-2|.
TGTGCCTGGAGTAGTACGAGTACCGGGGAGCTGTTTTTT
CAWSSTSTGELFF